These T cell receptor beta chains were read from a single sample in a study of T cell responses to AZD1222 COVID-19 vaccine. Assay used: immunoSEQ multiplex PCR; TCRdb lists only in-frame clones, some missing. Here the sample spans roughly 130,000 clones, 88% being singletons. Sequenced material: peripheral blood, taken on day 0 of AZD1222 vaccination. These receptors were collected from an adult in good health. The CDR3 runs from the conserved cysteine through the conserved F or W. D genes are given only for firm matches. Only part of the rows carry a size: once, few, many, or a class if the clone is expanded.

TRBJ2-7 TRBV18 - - TGTGCCAGCTCACCCCCCTCGCAAGACGAGCAGTACTTC CASSPPSQDEQYF
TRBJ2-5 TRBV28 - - TGTGCCAGCAGTTTTCGAGAGACCCAGTACTTC CASSFRETQYF
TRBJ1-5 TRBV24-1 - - TGTGCCACCAGGAACCCGGGGATTCGGCCCCAGCATTTT CATRNPGIRPQHF
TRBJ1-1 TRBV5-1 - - TGCGCCAGCAGCTCCTCAGGGATAGGGATGAACACTGAAGCTTTCTTT CASSSSGIGMNTEAFF
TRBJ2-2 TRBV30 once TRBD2 TGTGCCTGGAGGAGGACTAGCGGGGGCCGAAACACCGGGGAGCTGTTTTTT CAWRRTSGGRNTGELFF
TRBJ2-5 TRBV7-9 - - TGTGCCAGCAGCTTACCTGACGTCCCGACAAGGGTCCAAGAGACCCAGTACTTC CASSLPDVPTRVQETQYF
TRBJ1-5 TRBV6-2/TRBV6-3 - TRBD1 TGTGCCAGCAGCGACGCCTACAGGGGGGTACGAGCCCAGCATTTT CASSDAYRGVRAQHF
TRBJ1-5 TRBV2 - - TGTGCCAGCAGCCTGATGGGAGGCGGGCAGCCCCAGCATTTT CASSLMGGGQPQHF
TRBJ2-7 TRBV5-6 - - TGTGCCAGCTCCTTCGTCTACGAGCAGTACTTC CASSFVYEQYF
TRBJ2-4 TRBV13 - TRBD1 TGTGCCAGCAGCTTAGACCGGGACAGGGGTCGTCCGGTGGCCAAAAACATTCAGTACTTC CASSLDRDRGRPVAKNIQYF
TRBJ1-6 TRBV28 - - TGTGCCAGCTTCACTTGGGGTTCACCCCTCCACTTT CASFTWGSPLHF
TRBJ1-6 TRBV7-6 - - TGTGCCAGCAGCTTAGGGACCGGGAGTGGGTATTCACCCCTCCACTTT CASSLGTGSGYSPLHF
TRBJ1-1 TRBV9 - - TGTGCCAGCAGCGTAGGGCGGGGGAAAAACACTGAAGCTTTCTTT CASSVGRGKNTEAFF
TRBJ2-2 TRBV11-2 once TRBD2 TGTGCCAGCAGCCACCGAGGAAGCGGGATAGAGGCCGGGGAGCTGTTTTTT CASSHRGSGIEAGELFF
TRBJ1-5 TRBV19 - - TGTGCCAGTCGCGAGGGGGGGGGAAGACAGCCCCAGCATTTT CASREGGGRQPQHF
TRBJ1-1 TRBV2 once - TGTGCCAGCAACTTGCAGGGTTTGGGGAACACTGAAGCTTTCTTT CASNLQGLGNTEAFF
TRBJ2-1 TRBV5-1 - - TGCGCCAGCAGCATTTCGCCAGGGGCGAGTTACAATGAGCAGTTCTTC CASSISPGASYNEQFF
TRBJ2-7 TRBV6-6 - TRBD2 TGTGCCAGCAGTGCCCAACTAGCGGGAGGGTCCTACGAGCAGTACTTC CASSAQLAGGSYEQYF
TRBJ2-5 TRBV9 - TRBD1 TGTGCCAGCAGCGAGGGGACAGGGCAGATAGAGACCCAGTACTTC CASSEGTGQIETQYF
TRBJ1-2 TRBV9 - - TGTGCCAGCAGCGTTCCTCACGGGGGAGATGGCTACACCTTC CASSVPHGGDGYTF
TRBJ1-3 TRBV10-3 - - TGTGCCATCAGTCCCCAGTTTGGGGGGCTCGGAAACACCATATATTTT CAISPQFGGLGNTIYF
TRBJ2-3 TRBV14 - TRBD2 TGTGCCAGCAGCCCTACCCGGCGCGGGGGGTCAGATACGCAGTATTTT CASSPTRRGGSDTQYF
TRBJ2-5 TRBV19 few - TGTGCCAGTAGTGTGGCTCCAGGGGAGACCCAGTACTTC CASSVAPGETQYF
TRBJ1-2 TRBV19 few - TGTGCCAGTAGTATGACAGAAGATGGCTACACCTTC CASSMTEDGYTF